The present T cell receptor beta chain was sequenced within a study of T cell responses to AZD1222 COVID-19 vaccine. Whole-study findings and limits: It was only a handful of AZD1222 recipients who were seropositive at baseline. There were mostly white British donors and more females than males, and clonal diversity was possibly underestimated.

Remarks on this clone: Its antigen is not identified.

Sequencing used immunoSEQ multiplex PCR; TCRdb keeps in-frame clones, though not all of them. Of under 300,000 clones in the sample, about 92% were seen once. The CDR3 totals 13 residues. V was clipped by 8 bases and J by 10 bases, with 19 bases between them. CDR1 and CDR2 from the germline V gene are SNHLY and FYNNEI. The chain couples TRBV2 to TRBJ2-3, with D perhaps given as TRBD1 or TRBD2 (5 bases each). The receptor was derived from an adult in good health. This specimen consisted of peripheral blood, obtained on day 0 of AZD1222 vaccination. Written as DNA, the CDR3 is TGTGCCAGCGGTGGGGGAGCTCCGAGTGCGCAGTATTTT. Its protein product is CASGGGAPSAQYF.